These 19 T cell receptor beta chains came from one sample sequenced in a study of blood T cell repertoires in COVID-19. This table comes from immunoSEQ multiplex PCR, and its TCRdb copy is limited to in-frame clones, with some not included. The sample has about 200,000 clones, almost 90% seen once. The specimen sequenced was peripheral blood. The source of these receptors is a young man with active or convalescent COVID-19.

This clone was recorded only once. The chain has TRBV30 and TRBJ2-1, with TRBD1 matching over 11 bases. V lost 8 bases and J lost 1; bases outside the gene matches: 1. This CDR3 spans 13 amino acids. Looked up from germline, CDR1 is GTSNPN and CDR2 is SVGIG (reference sequence). CDR3 DNA sequence: TGTGCCGGACAGGGGGCTTCCTACAATGAGCAGTTCTTC. Its protein product is CAGQGASYNEQFF. Full variable domain (missing parts from reference TRBV30 and TRBJ2-1): SQTIHQWPATLVQPVGSPLSLECTVEGTSNPNLYWYRQAAGRGLQLLFYSVGIGQISSEVPQNLSASRPQDRQFILSSKKLLLSDSGFYLCAGQGASYNEQFFGPGTRLTVL.

V usage is TRBV27 and J usage is TRBJ2-3, with D uncertain. CDR3 length: 13 residues. Looked up from germline, CDR1 is MNHEY and CDR2 is SMNVEV (reference sequence). V lost 3 bases and J 1 base, leaving 5 bases between the germline ends. The CDR3 bases are TGTGCCAGCAGTTTCCTCCGCACAGATACGCAGTATTTT. Translation gives CASSFLRTDTQYF.

This clone appeared once. The chain recombines TRBV12-5 with TRBJ2-2; D unresolved. Per the germline V gene, CDR1 is LGHNT and CDR2 is FRNRAP. Deletions cut 2 bases from V and 7 bases from J, with 8 bases between. The CDR3 extends over 13 amino acids. CDR3 DNA sequence: TGTGCTAGTGGTTTGTTACAGTACGGGGAGCTGTTTTTT. Translation: CASGLLQYGELFF.

The chain carries TRBV2 and TRBJ2-3, with D unresolved. This CDR3 spans 12 amino acids. Germline V gene data show CDR1 as SNHLY and CDR2 as FYNNEI. V lost 6 bases and J 3 bases, leaving 7 bases between the germline ends. The CDR3: CASSPTTDTQYF. Written as DNA, the CDR3 is TGTGCCAGCAGCCCGACTACAGATACGCAGTATTTT.

The chain uses TRBV5-6 and TRBJ2-1; TRBD1 aligns across 7 bases. The V gene end was trimmed by 6 bases and the J gene end by 4 bases; junction bases not matched to a gene: 7. CDR1 and CDR2 (germline): SGHDT, YYEEEE. The length of the CDR3 is 14 residues. In DNA form, the CDR3 reads TGTGCCAGCACCGGACAGGTCACGTACAATGAGCAGTTCTTC. Amino acids: CASTGQVTYNEQFF.

This sequence joins TRBV2 and TRBJ2-2, with 13 bases identical to TRBD2. The germline V gene encodes CDR1 SNHLY and CDR2 FYNNEI. V was clipped by 6 bases and J by 4 bases; unmatched bases: 5. The CDR3 spans 16 residues. CDR3 DNA: TGTGCCAGCAGCCCGGGACTAGCGGGATCCACCGGGGAGCTGTTTTTT. Its protein is CASSPGLAGSTGELFF.

This clone was observed once. The gene calls are TRBV6-5 and TRBJ1-3; 7 positions agree with TRBD1. From germline, CDR1 is MNHEY and CDR2 SVGAGI. Germline trimming cut 5 bases from V and 2 bases from J; bases unmatched to any gene: 3. The CDR3 is 14 residues long. CDR3 loop: CASSRDRAGNTIYF. Here the CDR3 DNA reads TGTGCCAGCAGTCGAGACAGGGCTGGAAACACCATATATTTT.

The chain employs TRBV25-1 and TRBJ2-7; 9 nucleotides agree with TRBD1. Germline assignment: CDR1 MGHDK and CDR2 SYGVNS. The CDR3 sequence is 15 residues long. Unmatched junction bases numbered 6, after V lost 6 bases and J lost 0 bases. CDR3 sequence: CASRTGTGISYEQYF. The CDR3 coding sequence is TGTGCCAGCAGGACCGGGACAGGGATCTCCTACGAGCAGTACTTC.

As DNA, the CDR3 is TGTGCCTGGAGAGGGAGCAACTATCAGCCCCAGCATTTT. It specifies CAWRGSNYQPQHF. This rearrangement joins TRBV30 to TRBJ1-5; unclear D gene. Germline CDR1 is GTSNPN and CDR2 is SVGIG (reference sequence). This CDR3 comprises 13 residues. Trimming cost V 3 bases and J 5 bases, with 11 bases left between them.

The J gene is TRBJ1-5, the V gene TRBV6-1; D may be TRBD1 (6 bases). Germline lookup yields CDR1 MNHNS and CDR2 SASEGT. V lost 3 bases to trimming and J lost 4 bases, with 10 bases between them. The CDR3 consists of 14 residues. As DNA, the CDR3 is TGTGCCAGCAGTGACAACAGGGATAATCAGCCCCAGCATTTT. Residues: CASSDNRDNQPQHF.

The gene calls are TRBV4-1 and TRBJ2-3; D unresolved. This CDR3 has 13 residues. Germline loops: CDR1 MGHRA, CDR2 YSYEKL. Trimming removed 2 bases at V and 4 bases at J, with 7 bases between. The CDR3 sequence: CASSQSYSDTQYF. CDR3 coding DNA: TGCGCCAGCAGCCAATCGTATTCAGATACGCAGTATTTT.

The chain has TRBV18 and TRBJ1-2, with 8 positions matching TRBD1. J gave up 7 bases and V 3 bases, and 13 bases lay outside the gene matches. The CDR3 totals 16 residues. Germline CDR1 is KGHSH and CDR2 is LQKENI. CDR3 protein: CASSPANPGTGGGYTF. CDR3 bases: TGTGCCAGCTCACCGGCGAACCCCGGGACAGGAGGTGGCTACACCTTC.

This chain uses TRBV5-1 with TRBJ1-2; 8 bases are shared with TRBD1. This CDR3 is 13 amino acids long. Germline V gives CDR1 SGHRS, CDR2 YFSETQ. V trimming: 8 bases; J trimming: 2 bases; junction bases outside the gene matches: 5. DNA of the CDR3: TGCGCCAGACAAAGGGACAGGAACTATGGCTACACCTTC. Translating it yields CARQRDRNYGYTF.

This chain joins TRBV6-2 or TRBV6-3 and TRBJ2-3, with 7 bases matching TRBD2. The germline V gene has CDR1 MNHEY and CDR2 SVGEGT. J gave up 2 bases and V 3 bases, and 5 bases lay outside the gene matches. This CDR3 spans 15 amino acids. CDR3 sequence reads: CASSYAGTNTDTQYF. CDR3 DNA sequence: TGTGCCAGCAGTTATGCCGGGACTAACACAGATACGCAGTATTTT.

J is TRBJ2-2 and V is TRBV10-3, with 15 nucleotides matching TRBD2. This CDR3 has 17 residues. V shed 3 bases, J shed 6 bases, and the junction held 5 bases outside the gene matches. Germline CDR1 and CDR2: ENHRY and SYGVKD. The CDR3 coding sequence is TGTGCCATCAGTGACTCGGGACTAGCGGGGGGACCCGGGGAGCTGTTTTTT. Amino acid sequence: CAISDSGLAGGPGELFF.

The chain combines TRBV7-2 with TRBJ2-3; D not certain. With 1 base removed from V and 6 bases from J, the gap between germline ends came to 14 bases. CDR1 and CDR2 (germline): SGHTA, FQGNSA. CDR3 length: 15 residues. In DNA, the CDR3 is TGTGCCAGCAGCTTAGGGTTACTTGATGCGGATACGCAGTATTTT. Amino acid sequence: CASSLGLLDADTQYF.

The chain is built from TRBV10-3 and TRBJ2-7; a possible D gene is TRBD1 (5 bases). CDR3 length: 13 amino acids. The V and J ends lost 5 bases and 2 bases respectively, with 10 bases between them. Germline V gives CDR1 ENHRY, CDR2 SYGVKD. The CDR3 reads CAISLDTTYEQYF. The CDR3, as DNA: TGTGCCATCAGTTTGGACACGACCTACGAGCAGTACTTC.

Only one count was recorded for this clone. This chain joins TRBV25-1 and TRBJ2-7; the match to TRBD2 covers 9 bases. CDR1 and CDR2 from the germline V gene are MGHDK and SYGVNS. V shed 6 bases, J shed 3 bases, and the junction held 3 bases outside the gene matches. There are 13 residues in the CDR3. As DNA, the CDR3 is TGTGCCAGCAGACTAGCGGGCAACTACGAGCAGTACTTC. Protein: CASRLAGNYEQYF.

Here the CDR3 DNA reads TGTGCCAGCAGCTTTCCGGGGAGGCTGAGCACTGAAGCTTTCTTT. It encodes CASSFPGRLSTEAFF. This sequence joins TRBV11-2 and TRBJ1-1; D is unresolved. Trimming cost V 3 bases and J 4 bases, with 15 bases left between them. CDR1 and CDR2 (germline): SGHAT, FQNNGV. The CDR3 length is 15 residues.